The source of this T cell receptor (beta chain) is a study of blood T cells in healthy people across ages. PCR was performed a second time for 7 to 11 cycles using a sample-barcoded 5' primer and a J-beta primer mix. TCRdb redid the calling of the 5' RACE reads with MiXCR, one entry per CDR3 protein. This repertoire shows roughly 2 million distinct CDR3 sequences, about 50% found once; its top ten account for approximately 2.1%. Looked up from germline, CDR1 is SGDLS and CDR2 is YYNGEE. The CDR3 has 18 amino acids. The rearrangement joins TRBV9 to TRBJ2-7; no clear D. Matching the DNA end better, TRBJ2-5 makes the J call doubtful. The clonotype originates from a woman aged 35 to 49 in good health. Source material: blood. The CDR3 region has the DNA TGTGCCAGCAGCGTAGCTTCTAGTCCCCAGCCCCATCAAGAGACCCAGTACTTC. Its translation is CASSVASSPQPHQETQYF.